This entry concerns a single TCR beta chain. Its antigen is not known. CDR3 size: 15 residues. The germline CDR1 and CDR2 sequences are SGHNT and YYREEE (reference sequence). The J segment lost 9 bases and the V segment lost 4 bases, leaving 8 bases of the junction unmatched. These data originate in a study of cytomegalovirus exposure and HLA in healthy donors. Overall study results and limits: Further analysis, carried out later, found HLA-associated TCR beta chains more clonally expanded than equally common other chains. Across donors, sequencing depth was assumed by presence/absence analyses to be roughly uniform.

The PCR used 60 Vbeta and 13 Jbeta primers. Clones were sequenced by immunoSEQ multiplex PCR, and TCRdb holds only the in-frame ones, with some missing. The table includes approximately 120,000 clones, 83% detected once. V and J are TRBV5-4 and TRBJ2-1, with 12 bases aligning to TRBD2. Sequencing was carried out using PBMCs. This clonotype originated in a woman between 35 and 50 years old in good health and CMV-seropositive. CDR3 loop: CASSQLAGGRGEQFF. For the CDR3, the DNA is TGTGCCAGCAGCCAACTAGCGGGAGGCCGCGGTGAGCAGTTCTTC. The full variable domain, rest sourced from reference TRBV5-4 and TRBJ2-1, is ETGVTQSPTHLIKTRGQQVTLRCSSQSGHNTVSWYQQALGQGPQFIFQYYREEENGRGNFPPRFSGLQFPNYSSELNVNALELDDSALYLCASSQLAGGRGEQFFGPGTRLTVL.